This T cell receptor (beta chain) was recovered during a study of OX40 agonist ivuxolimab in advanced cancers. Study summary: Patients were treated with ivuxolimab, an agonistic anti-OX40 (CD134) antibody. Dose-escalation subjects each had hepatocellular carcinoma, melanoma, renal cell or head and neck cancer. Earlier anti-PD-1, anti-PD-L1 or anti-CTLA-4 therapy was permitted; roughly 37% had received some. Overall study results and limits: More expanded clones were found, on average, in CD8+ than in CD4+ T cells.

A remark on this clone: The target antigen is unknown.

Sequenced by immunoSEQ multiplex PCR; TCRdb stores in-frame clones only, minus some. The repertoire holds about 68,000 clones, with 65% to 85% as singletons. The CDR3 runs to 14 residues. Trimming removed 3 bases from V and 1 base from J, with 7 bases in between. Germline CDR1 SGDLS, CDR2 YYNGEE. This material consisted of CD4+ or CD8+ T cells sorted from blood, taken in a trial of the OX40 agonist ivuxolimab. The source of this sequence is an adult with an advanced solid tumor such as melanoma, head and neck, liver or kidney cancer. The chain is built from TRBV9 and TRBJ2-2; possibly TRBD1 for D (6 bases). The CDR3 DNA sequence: TGTGCCAGCAGCGGAGGGGGGAACACCGGGGAGCTGTTTTTT. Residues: CASSGGGNTGELFF.